The source of this TCR beta chain is a study of CD4 T cells in relation to SARS-CoV-2 and coronaviruses (dated by TCRdb to about 2021). For the wider study: In the ViraFEST assay, PBMCs were grown with antigen for approximately 10 days, and TCR beta CDR3s were then sequenced to identify antigen-specific clonal expansions. A different TCR-beta assay, based on Illumina, was used to sequence expansion assays from other donors in the study. The Adaptive Biotechnologies TCR-sequencing kit was used to sequence samples from a few pre-COVID donors and the naive versus memory experiments, whereas other data were Illumina-based. At the level of individual TCR clonotypes, the study evaluated whether memory CD4+ T cells crossreact between the spike proteins of SARS-CoV-2 and those of common cold coronaviruses. An HIV-1 Nef peptide pool or a culture without peptide was used as the negative reference condition. Shared crossreactive spike epitopes were mapped to their HLA restriction using patient-derived lymphoblastoid cell lines. What the research found in general, with its limitations: Crossreactive clones showed significantly weaker SARS-CoV-2-driven expansion than monoreactive clones, consistent with antigenic imprinting. Because no donor provided both pre-pandemic and post-infection samples, tracing the source of pre-existing responses was limited. Memory CD4+ clonotypes crossrecognizing SARS-CoV-2 and at least one common cold coronavirus spike were found in about 61% of donors. Small numbers of patients and of tested TCRs were a limitation of the study. Crossreactivity analysis was centred on spike protein, so crossreactivity against other viral proteins was not assessed.

Library generation was performed with the immunoSEQ multiplex PCR assay. As for the original processing: During preprocessing, nonproductive sequences were removed, along with CDR3s that did not begin with C, did not end with F or W, or were shorter than 7 amino acids. The MANAFEST web app identified antigen-specific clonotypes based on expansion compared with the reference and other culture wells. A clone was considered positive if significant expansion relative to the reference culture was observed in 2 of 3 replicate wells at an FDR below 0.05. A further requirement for positive clones was significant expansion compared with all other tandem wells, along with an odds ratio above 5. After three terminal residues were trimmed from each end, CDR3 homology was quantified as pairwise Levenshtein distance using the stringdist R package. What TCRdb holds here is the immuneACCESS table cut down to in-frame rearrangements. Part of the clones is not present; checked against another copy, under half of the missing clones reflect an unresolved V gene, and the others are unexplained. That table gives V, J and clone size, and the DNA gave D and trimming. A total of some 21,000 clones appear in this sample, roughly 80% of them only once. 15% to 20% of the sample belongs to the ten largest clones.

CD4+ T cells from unexposed donors were collected before the COVID-19 pandemic (2011-2018). Following 10 days of culture, the EasySep CD4+ T cell isolation kit was used to isolate CD4+ T cells. Unexposed donor CD4+ T cells were tested for reactivity to SARS-CoV-2 S and N and four common cold coronavirus spike pools, as cell number allowed. Each well received about 1.9 million PBMCs, cultured in IMDM supplemented with approximately 4.5% human AB serum and about 10 IU/ml IL-2. Half of the culture medium was replaced with fresh IL-2-containing medium on days 3 and 7. Each peptide culture condition was generally run in triplicate replicate wells. The leukapheresis product used for the unexposed donors was purchased from a commercial source. Ficoll-Paque PLUS gradient centrifugation was used to isolate PBMCs from either whole blood or leukapheresis product. PBMCs were either cryopreserved at -140 degrees C or used fresh in the expansion assay. The QIAamp Micro DNA Kit was used to extract genomic DNA from the CD4+ T cells.

Counted from cysteine to phenylalanine, this CDR3 has 16 amino acids. Solely the CDR3 DNA is kept, with 48 bases framed from the first base. V is trimmed back by 3 bases and J by 4 bases, and the junction contains 6 bases that no gene match accounts for. In the germline V gene, CDR1 corresponds to SNHLY and CDR2 to FYNNEI. On this clone itself: Its antigen is unknown. The record has no base qualities; no much larger clone is one base away.

This sequence uses TRBV2 and TRBJ2-3; TRBD2 matches 11 bases in the middle. The clonotype originates from a human donor in good health. Sequencing input: CD4+ T cells from PBMCs, cultured in vitro. The sequenced DNA: TGTGCCAGCAGTGAGCAACTAGCGGGAGTTGCAGATACGCAGTATTTT. This yields the protein CASSEQLAGVADTQYF.